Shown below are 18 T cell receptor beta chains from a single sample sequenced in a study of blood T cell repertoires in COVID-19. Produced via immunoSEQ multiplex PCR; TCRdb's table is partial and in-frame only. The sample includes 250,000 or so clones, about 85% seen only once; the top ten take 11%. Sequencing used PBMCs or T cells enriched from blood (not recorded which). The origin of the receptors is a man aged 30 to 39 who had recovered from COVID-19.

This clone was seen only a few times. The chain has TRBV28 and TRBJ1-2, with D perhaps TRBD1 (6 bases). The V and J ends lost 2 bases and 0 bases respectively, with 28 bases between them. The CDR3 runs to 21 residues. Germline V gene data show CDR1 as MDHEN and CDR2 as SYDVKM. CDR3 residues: CASSLSRFTFWDTAPNYGYTF. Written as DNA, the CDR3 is TGTGCCAGCAGTTTAAGTAGGTTCACATTCTGGGACACAGCTCCTAACTATGGCTACACCTTC.

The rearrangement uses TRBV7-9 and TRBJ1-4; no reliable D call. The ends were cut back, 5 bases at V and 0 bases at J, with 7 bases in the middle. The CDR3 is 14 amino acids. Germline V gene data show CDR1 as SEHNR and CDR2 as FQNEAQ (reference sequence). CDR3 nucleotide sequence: TGTGCCAGCAGCCCTACTACAACTAATGAAAAACTGTTTTTT. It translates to CASSPTTTNEKLFF.

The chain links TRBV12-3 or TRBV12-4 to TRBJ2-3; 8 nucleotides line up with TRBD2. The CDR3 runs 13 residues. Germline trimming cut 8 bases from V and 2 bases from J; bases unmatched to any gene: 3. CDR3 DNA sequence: TGTGCCAGCCGGGAGGGGGTCACAGATACGCAGTATTTT. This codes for CASREGVTDTQYF.

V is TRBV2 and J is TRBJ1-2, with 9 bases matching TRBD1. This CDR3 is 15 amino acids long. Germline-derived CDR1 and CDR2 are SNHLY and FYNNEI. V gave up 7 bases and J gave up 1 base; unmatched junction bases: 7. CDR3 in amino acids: CASTKGQGGNYGYTF. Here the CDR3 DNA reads TGTGCCAGCACGAAGGGACAGGGAGGTAACTATGGCTACACCTTC. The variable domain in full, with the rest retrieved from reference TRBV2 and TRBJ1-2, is EPEVTQTPSHQVTQMGQEVILRCVPISNHLYFYWYRQILGQKVEFLVSFYNNEISEKSEIFDDQFSVERPDGSNFTLKIRSTKLEDSAMYFCASTKGQGGNYGYTFGSGTRLTVV.

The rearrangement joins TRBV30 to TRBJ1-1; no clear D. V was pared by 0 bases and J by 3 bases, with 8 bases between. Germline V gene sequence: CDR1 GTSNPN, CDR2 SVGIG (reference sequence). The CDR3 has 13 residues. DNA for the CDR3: TGTGCCTGGAGTGTAGGAGGCGACACTGAAGCTTTCTTT. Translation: CAWSVGGDTEAFF.

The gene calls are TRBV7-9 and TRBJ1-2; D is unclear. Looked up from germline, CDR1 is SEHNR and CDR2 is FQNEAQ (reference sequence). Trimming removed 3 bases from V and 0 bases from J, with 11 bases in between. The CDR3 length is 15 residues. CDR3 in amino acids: CASSFGVSPNYGYTF. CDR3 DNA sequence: TGTGCCAGCAGCTTTGGAGTCAGCCCTAACTATGGCTACACCTTC.

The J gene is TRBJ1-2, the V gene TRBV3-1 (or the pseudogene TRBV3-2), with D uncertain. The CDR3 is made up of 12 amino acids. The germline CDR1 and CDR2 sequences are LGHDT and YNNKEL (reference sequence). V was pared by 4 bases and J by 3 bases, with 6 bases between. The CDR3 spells CASSRSYYGYTF. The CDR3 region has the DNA TGTGCCAGCAGCCGTAGCTACTATGGCTACACCTTC.

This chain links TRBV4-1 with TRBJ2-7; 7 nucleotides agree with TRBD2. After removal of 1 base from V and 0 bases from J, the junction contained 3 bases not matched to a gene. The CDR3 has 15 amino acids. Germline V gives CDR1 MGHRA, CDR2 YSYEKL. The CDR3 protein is CASSQGGGSSYEQYF. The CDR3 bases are TGCGCCAGCAGCCAAGGAGGCGGGAGCTCCTACGAGCAGTACTTC.

In DNA form, the CDR3 reads TGTGCCAGCAGCCAAGATGGAACCGGGACAGTATATGAAGCTTTCTTT. It codes for CASSQDGTGTVYEAFF. This chain uses TRBV3-1 (or the pseudogene TRBV3-2) with TRBJ1-1, with 7 nucleotides matching TRBD1. Per the germline V gene, CDR1 is LGHDT and CDR2 is YNNKEL (reference sequence). This CDR3 contains 16 residues. J gave up 7 bases and V 0 bases, and 11 bases lay outside the gene matches.

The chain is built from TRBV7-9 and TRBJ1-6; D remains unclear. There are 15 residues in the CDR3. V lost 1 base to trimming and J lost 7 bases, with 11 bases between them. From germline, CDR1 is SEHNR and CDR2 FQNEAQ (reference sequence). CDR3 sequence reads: CASSLEGVSNSPLHF. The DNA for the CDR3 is TGTGCCAGCAGCTTAGAGGGAGTCTCGAATTCACCCCTCCACTTT.

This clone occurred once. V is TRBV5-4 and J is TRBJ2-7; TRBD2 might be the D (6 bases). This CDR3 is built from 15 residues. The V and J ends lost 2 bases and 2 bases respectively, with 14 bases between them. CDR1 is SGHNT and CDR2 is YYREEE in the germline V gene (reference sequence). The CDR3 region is CASSFGGRWAYEQYF. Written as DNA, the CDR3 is TGTGCCAGCAGCTTCGGGGGTAGGTGGGCCTACGAGCAGTACTTC.

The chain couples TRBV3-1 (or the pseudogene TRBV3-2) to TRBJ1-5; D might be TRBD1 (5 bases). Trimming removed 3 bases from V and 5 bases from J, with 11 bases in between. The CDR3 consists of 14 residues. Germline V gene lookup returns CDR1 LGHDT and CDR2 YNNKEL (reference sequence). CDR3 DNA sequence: TGTGCCAGCAGCCAGGAGGGGTCCCATCAGCCCCAGCATTTT. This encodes CASSQEGSHQPQHF.

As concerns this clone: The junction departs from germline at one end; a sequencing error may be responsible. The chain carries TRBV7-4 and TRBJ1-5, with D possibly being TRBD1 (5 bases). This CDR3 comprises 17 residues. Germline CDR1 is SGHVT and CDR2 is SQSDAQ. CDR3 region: CATSHAYGGGSNQPQHF. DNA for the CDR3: TGTGCCACCAGCCACGCATACGGGGGGGGGAGCAATCAGCCCCAGCATTTT.

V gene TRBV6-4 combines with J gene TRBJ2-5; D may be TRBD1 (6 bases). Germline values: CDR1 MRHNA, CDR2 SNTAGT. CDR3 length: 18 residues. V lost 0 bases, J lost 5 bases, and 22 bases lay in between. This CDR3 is CASSDSSRGGRTEETQYF. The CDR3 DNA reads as TGTGCCAGCAGTGACTCGAGTCGTGGGGGCCGTACAGAGGAGACCCAGTACTTC.

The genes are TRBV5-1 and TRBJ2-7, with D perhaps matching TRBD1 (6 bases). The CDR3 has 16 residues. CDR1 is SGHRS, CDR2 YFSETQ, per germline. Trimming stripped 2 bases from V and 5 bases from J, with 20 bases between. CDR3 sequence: CASSFISGFGDNEQYF. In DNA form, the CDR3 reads TGCGCCAGCAGCTTTATCTCAGGATTTGGGGACAACGAGCAGTACTTC.

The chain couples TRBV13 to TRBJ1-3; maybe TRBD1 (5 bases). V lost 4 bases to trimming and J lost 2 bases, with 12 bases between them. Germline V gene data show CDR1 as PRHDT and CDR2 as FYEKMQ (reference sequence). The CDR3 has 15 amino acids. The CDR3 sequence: CASSSTTVPGNTIYF. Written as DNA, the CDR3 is TGTGCCAGCAGCTCAACGACAGTCCCTGGAAACACCATATATTTT.

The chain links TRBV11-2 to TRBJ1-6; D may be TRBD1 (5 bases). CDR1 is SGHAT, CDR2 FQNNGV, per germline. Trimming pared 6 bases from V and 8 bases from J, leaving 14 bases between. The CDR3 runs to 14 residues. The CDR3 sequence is CASRWGLRDSPLHF. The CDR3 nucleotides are TGTGCCAGCAGATGGGGCCTTCGGGATTCACCCCTCCACTTT.

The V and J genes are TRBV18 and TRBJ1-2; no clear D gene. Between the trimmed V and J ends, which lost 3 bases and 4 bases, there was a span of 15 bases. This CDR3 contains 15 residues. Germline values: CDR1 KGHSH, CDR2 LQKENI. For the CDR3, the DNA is TGTGCCAGCTCACCGAGGAAGAGGGAGTCCTATGGCTACACCTTC. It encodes CASSPRKRESYGYTF.